This passage covers 28 T cell receptor beta chains from one sample sequenced in a study of blood T cell repertoires in COVID-19 (dated by TCRdb to 2020 to 2021). Library preparation used the immunoSEQ multiplex PCR assay. This immuneACCESS table, as held by TCRdb, lists in-frame sequences with V and J called but not all clones. Of the missing ones, under half trace to an unresolved V gene in checked studies; the others have no known cause. The sample has 150,000 to 200,000 clones on record, approximately 88% of them singletons. The biggest ten clones account for about 4% of the sample. Sequenced: peripheral blood. Receptors originate from a woman in her twenties or thirties with acute or convalescent COVID-19.

The V and J genes are TRBV19 and TRBJ2-3, with D possibly being TRBD2 (6 bases). This CDR3 contains 12 residues. Germline-derived CDR1 and CDR2 are LNHDA and SQIVND (reference sequence). V was shortened by 8 bases and J by 11 bases, with 17 bases between the two germline ends. The CDR3 spells CASSPRGGGQYF. The DNA of the CDR3 is TGTGCCAGTTCTCCCCGGGGAGGAGGGCAGTATTTT.

About this clone itself: The same CDR3 can be traced to other DNA sequences in this sample. This rearrangement joins TRBV6-5 to TRBJ2-7; 10 bases are a match to TRBD1. CDR1 and CDR2 (germline): MNHEY, SVGAGI. The CDR3 runs 14 residues. V was pared by 5 bases and J by 4 bases, with 5 bases of the junction left unmatched. The CDR3 DNA reads as TGTGCCAGCAGTACCGGGACAGGGGATTACGAGCAGTACTTC. Its protein is CASSTGTGDYEQYF.

The chain is built from TRBV28 and TRBJ2-3, with 9 nucleotides matching TRBD1. The CDR3 consists of 17 residues. The germline V gene has CDR1 MDHEN and CDR2 SYDVKM. With V trimmed by 6 bases and J by 3 bases, 13 bases remained unmatched. Written as DNA, the CDR3 is TGTGCCAGCAGCCTACCGGACAGGGGATTCGAGACAGATACGCAGTATTTT. It yields the protein CASSLPDRGFETDTQYF.

The chain uses TRBV5-5 and TRBJ1-4; a weak D match, TRBD1 (5 bases). Germline-derived CDR1 and CDR2 are SGHKS and YYEKEE (reference sequence). V was shortened by 1 base and J by 2 bases, with 12 bases between the two germline ends. The CDR3 loop spans 16 amino acids. This CDR3 is CASSLSLPGTNEKLFF. CDR3 sequence (DNA): TGTGCCAGCAGCTTGTCCCTGCCAGGGACTAATGAAAAACTGTTTTTT.

The CDR3 is CAWSQTGTEAFF. CDR3 nucleotides: TGTGCCTGGAGCCAGACGGGCACTGAAGCTTTCTTT. This chain uses TRBV30 with TRBJ1-1, with no clear D. The CDR3 contains 12 residues. With 3 bases removed from V and 4 bases from J, the gap between germline ends came to 9 bases. Germline-derived CDR1 and CDR2 are GTSNPN and SVGIG (reference sequence).

This clone has a single count. The chain couples TRBV5-1 to TRBJ2-3; D is undetermined. The CDR3 is 13 amino acids. V lost 4 bases and J 2 bases, leaving 8 bases between the germline ends. Germline V lookup: CDR1 SGHRS, CDR2 YFSETQ. The CDR3 reads CASSEVTTDTQYF. In nucleotides, the CDR3 is TGCGCCAGCAGCGAGGTTACCACAGATACGCAGTATTTT.

J is TRBJ1-1 and V is TRBV30; D ambiguous. Between the trimmed V and J ends, which lost 1 base and 6 bases, there was a span of 6 bases. Germline V gene data show CDR1 as GTSNPN and CDR2 as SVGIG (reference sequence). This CDR3 has 11 amino acids. Written as DNA, the CDR3 is TGTGCCTGGAGTGGAGTGTCTGAAGCTTTCTTT. It yields the protein CAWSGVSEAFF.

The V call is TRBV2, the J call TRBJ2-5; 9 bases map to TRBD1. The CDR3 is made up of 12 amino acids. Germline V CDR1 and CDR2: SNHLY, FYNNEI. V dropped 9 bases and J dropped 7; count of bases not matched to a gene: 6. The DNA of the CDR3 is TGTGCCAGTCTACAGGGGGCGGGGACCCAGTACTTC. Protein sequence: CASLQGAGTQYF. Variable domain in full (rest from reference TRBV2 and TRBJ2-5): EPEVTQTPSHQVTQMGQEVILRCVPISNHLYFYWYRQILGQKVEFLVSFYNNEISEKSEIFDDQFSVERPDGSNFTLKIRSTKLEDSAMYFCASLQGAGTQYFGPGTRLLVL.

This clone was counted between two and nine times. V usage is TRBV28 and J usage is TRBJ1-2, with TRBD1 matching 7 bases. V shed 7 bases, J shed 4 bases, and the junction held 9 bases outside the gene matches. This CDR3 comprises 14 residues. The germline V gene encodes CDR1 MDHEN and CDR2 SYDVKM. The CDR3 sequence is CASTRQGLFYGYTF. The CDR3, as DNA: TGTGCCAGCACACGACAGGGCCTATTCTATGGCTACACCTTC.

This chain connects TRBV6-5 to TRBJ1-5, with 9 positions matching TRBD1. V shed 2 bases and J 5 bases; nucleotides not matched to a gene: 4. CDR3 length: 15 amino acids. Germline V lookup: CDR1 MNHEY, CDR2 SVGAGI. The CDR3 sequence is CASSYGRTGDQPQHF. CDR3 sequence (DNA): TGTGCCAGCAGTTACGGCAGGACAGGGGATCAGCCCCAGCATTTT.

The sample holds one count of this clone. This chain connects TRBV19 to TRBJ2-2; maybe TRBD2 (6 bases). Germline V CDR1 and CDR2: LNHDA, SQIVND (reference sequence). V lost 5 bases to trimming and J lost 7 bases, with 20 bases between them. There are 16 residues in the CDR3. The CDR3 nucleotides read TGTGCCAGTAGTGGACGCGCCGGGACTTATAACGGGGAGCTGTTTTTT. Translation gives CASSGRAGTYNGELFF.

CDR3 nucleotides: TGTGCCAGCAGTCCGGGGGACTTTCTACGAGGGCAGTTCTTC. Protein sequence: CASSPGDFLRGQFF. The chain combines TRBV2 with TRBJ2-1; D is possibly TRBD2 (6 bases). From germline, CDR1 is SNHLY and CDR2 FYNNEI. The CDR3 spans 14 residues. Between the trimmed V and J ends, which lost 5 bases and 12 bases, there was a span of 20 bases.

This clone appeared a single time. V is TRBV7-9 and J is TRBJ2-1; D possibly corresponds to TRBD2 (6 bases). This CDR3 region has 16 residues. Trimming removed 8 bases at V and 0 bases at J, with 17 bases between. Germline values: CDR1 SEHNR, CDR2 FQNEAQ (reference sequence). The DNA of the CDR3 is TGTGCCAGCGATCCCACTGGTAGCGGCTCCTACAATGAGCAGTTCTTC. This encodes CASDPTGSGSYNEQFF.

J is TRBJ1-1 and V is TRBV29-1; TRBD1 matches 7 bases. Germline values: CDR1 SQVTM, CDR2 ANQGSEA. J was trimmed by 4 bases and V by 4 bases; bases with no gene match: 9. The CDR3 runs 14 residues. CDR3 region: CSVVDRVKGTEAFF. The CDR3 DNA reads as TGCAGCGTTGTCGACAGGGTGAAGGGCACTGAAGCTTTCTTT.

The V call is TRBV5-4, the J call TRBJ2-2; the match to TRBD2 covers 11 bases. The CDR3 is made up of 13 amino acids. The V gene's germline CDR1 is SGHNT and CDR2 YYREEE (reference sequence). Trimming cost V 5 bases and J 8 bases; bases outside gene matches: 2. This CDR3 reads CASSLAGGGELFF. CDR3 nucleotide sequence: TGTGCCAGCAGTTTAGCGGGAGGGGGGGAGCTGTTTTTT.

V is TRBV5-1 and J is TRBJ1-2; 8 nucleotides match TRBD1. The CDR3 extends over 15 amino acids. V shed 4 bases and J 1 base; nucleotides not matched to a gene: 6. Germline assignment: CDR1 SGHRS and CDR2 YFSETQ. The CDR3 bases are TGCGCCAGCAGCGGGAGGACAGGGTATAACTATGGCTACACCTTC. It translates to CASSGRTGYNYGYTF.

The chain links TRBV12-3 or TRBV12-4 to TRBJ1-1; perhaps TRBD1 as D (5 bases). The CDR3 covers 11 residues. Trimming cost V 6 bases and J 11 bases, with 13 bases left between them. CDR3 amino acids: CASRDNNRAFF. The CDR3 DNA reads as TGTGCCAGCAGGGATAATAACAGGGCTTTCTTT.

Note on this clone: An end of the junction does not agree with germline; a read error may underlie this. The J gene is TRBJ2-7, the V gene TRBV25-1; 10 nucleotides match TRBD2. This CDR3 region has 11 residues. Germline CDR1 and CDR2: MGHDK and SYGVNS. The CDR3 nucleotides read TGTGCCAGCAGTGACGTGGGACTAGCGCACTTC. Amino acid sequence: CASSDVGLAHF.

V is TRBV20-1 and J is TRBJ1-5; D remains ambiguous. Germline CDR1 is DFQATT and CDR2 is SNEGSKA (reference sequence). V lost 5 bases and J 4 bases, leaving 6 bases between the germline ends. The CDR3 runs to 11 residues. The CDR3 DNA reads TGCAGTGCTTCAACTAATCAGCCCCAGCATTTT. Translating gives CSASTNQPQHF.

The CDR3 bases are TGTGCCAGCAGCTTAGCGAAGTCGGGGACCCAGTACTTC. This sequence encodes CASSLAKSGTQYF. J is TRBJ2-5 and V is TRBV7-8; D uncertain. Germline V gene lookup returns CDR1 SGHVS and CDR2 FQNEAQ. The CDR3 is 13 residues long. Between the trimmed V and J ends, which lost 0 bases and 7 bases, there was a span of 9 bases.

The gene calls are TRBV4-1 and TRBJ1-1, with D uncertain. Germline assignment: CDR1 MGHRA and CDR2 YSYEKL. The CDR3 has 12 amino acids. The ends were cut back, 3 bases at V and 5 bases at J, with 7 bases in the middle. The CDR3 region is CASSHSTTEAFF. As DNA, the CDR3 is TGCGCCAGCAGCCACTCGACTACTGAAGCTTTCTTT.

The chain carries TRBV5-4 and TRBJ2-2, with 8 positions matching TRBD2. Looked up from germline, CDR1 is SGHNT and CDR2 is YYREEE (reference sequence). CDR3 length equals 17 residues. V shed 4 bases, J shed 5 bases, and the junction held 13 bases outside the gene matches. The CDR3 bases are TGTGCCAGCAGCACGCCCCACAGCGGGAGCCTGACCGGGGAGCTGTTTTTT. Amino acid sequence: CASSTPHSGSLTGELFF.

The chain employs TRBV7-8 and TRBJ2-1, with 11 bases that match TRBD1. V lost 6 bases, J lost 9 bases, and 16 bases stayed unmatched. The CDR3 has 17 amino acids. Per the germline V gene, CDR1 is SGHVS and CDR2 is FQNEAQ. The CDR3, as DNA: TGTGCCAGCAGTCCCCCCAGGACAGGGGGCGAAGCGGTTGAGCAGTTCTTC. The encoded protein is CASSPPRTGGEAVEQFF.

This chain connects TRBV11-3 to TRBJ1-1; D not resolved. The CDR3 consists of 14 residues. Trimming took 1 base from V and 1 from J, leaving 7 bases between them. The V gene's germline CDR1 is SGHNT and CDR2 YENEEA. CDR3 DNA: TGTGCCAGCAGCTTAGCCTGGGCGAACACTGAAGCTTTCTTT. Protein sequence: CASSLAWANTEAFF. Together with reference TRBV11-3 and TRBJ1-1, the CDR3 gives the full variable domain: EAGVVQSPRYKIIEKKQPVAFWCNPISGHNTLYWYLQNLGQGPELLIRYENEEAVDDSQLPKDRFSAERLKGVDSTLKIQPAELGDSAVYLCASSLAWANTEAFFGQGTRLTVV.

The chain links TRBV30 to TRBJ2-5, with TRBD2 identical over 7 bases. This CDR3 spans 15 amino acids. The V segment lost 0 bases and the J segment 5 bases; nucleotides outside the gene matches: 9. Germline V gives CDR1 GTSNPN, CDR2 SVGIG (reference sequence). CDR3 protein: CAWSVLGRVVETQYF. Written as DNA, the CDR3 is TGTGCCTGGAGTGTTCTGGGGAGGGTTGTTGAGACCCAGTACTTC. Full variable domain (remainder filled in from reference TRBV30 and TRBJ2-5): SQTIHQWPATLVQPVGSPLSLECTVEGTSNPNLYWYRQAAGRGLQLLFYSVGIGQISSEVPQNLSASRPQDRQFILSSKKLLLSDSGFYLCAWSVLGRVVETQYFGPGTRLLVL.

The chain carries TRBV7-9 and TRBJ2-1, with 7 bases matching TRBD1. Trimming cost V 11 bases and J 0 bases; bases outside gene matches: 10. Per the germline V gene, CDR1 is SEHNR and CDR2 is FQNEAQ (reference sequence). CDR3 length: 15 residues. CDR3 sequence: CASAAPGGSYNEQFF. Here the CDR3 DNA reads TGTGCCTCCGCGGCCCCAGGGGGCTCCTACAATGAGCAGTTCTTC.

The V call is TRBV7-9, the J call TRBJ2-7; no clear D gene. V was trimmed by 5 bases and J by 2 bases, leaving 16 bases between them. Germline V gene lookup returns CDR1 SEHNR and CDR2 FQNEAQ (reference sequence). This CDR3 spans 15 amino acids. CDR3 sequence (DNA): TGTGCCAGCAGCCCTCACTCCCCTTCTCCCTACGAGCAGTACTTC. This encodes CASSPHSPSPYEQYF.

The CDR3: CASSLDGRVGYTF. In nucleotides, the CDR3 is TGCGCCAGCAGCTTGGACGGCAGGGTGGGCTACACCTTC. The rearrangement joins TRBV5-1 to TRBJ1-2, with TRBD1 as a possible D gene (5 bases). The germline V gene encodes CDR1 SGHRS and CDR2 YFSETQ. Trimming pared 0 bases from V and 8 bases from J, leaving 11 bases between. The CDR3 has 13 amino acids.